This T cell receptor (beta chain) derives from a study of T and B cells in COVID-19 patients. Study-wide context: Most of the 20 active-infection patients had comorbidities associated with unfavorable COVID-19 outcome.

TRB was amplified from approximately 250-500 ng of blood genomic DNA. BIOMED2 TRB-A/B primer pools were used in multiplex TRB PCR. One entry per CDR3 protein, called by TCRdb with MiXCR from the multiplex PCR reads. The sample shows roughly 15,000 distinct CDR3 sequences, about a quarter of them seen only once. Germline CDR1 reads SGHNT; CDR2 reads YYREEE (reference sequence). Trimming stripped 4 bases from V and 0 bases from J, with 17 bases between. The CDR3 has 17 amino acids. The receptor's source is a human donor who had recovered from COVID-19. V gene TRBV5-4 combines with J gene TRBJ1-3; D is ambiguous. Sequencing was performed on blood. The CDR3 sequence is CASSPPWEADSGNTIYF. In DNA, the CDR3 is TGTGCCAGCAGCCCCCCCTGGGAGGCCGACTCTGGAAACACCATATATTTT.